This T cell receptor (beta chain) is from a study of graft-versus-host responses after intestinal transplantation. The CDR3 sequence is 14 residues long. Germline loops: CDR1 MDHEN, CDR2 SYDVKM. The V end lost 3 bases, the J end lost 5 bases, and 14 bases lay between the germline ends. Turning to this clone: Its antigen is not known.

Measured with immunoSEQ multiplex PCR; TCRdb has only the in-frame clones, and not every one. This sample has approximately 90,000 clones, with 85% to 95% found just once. This receptor was obtained from a human donor who was the organ donor for an intestinal transplant. V usage is TRBV28 and J usage is TRBJ2-7, with a weak D call TRBD2 (7 bases). Specimen: unstimulated CD8+ T cells sorted from spleen or lymph node cells, collected before transplant. The CDR3 protein is CASSLSGGQHEQYF. Here the CDR3 DNA reads TGTGCCAGCAGTTTGTCGGGGGGACAACACGAGCAGTACTTC. The whole variable domain, filled in from reference TRBV28 and TRBJ2-7, reads DVKVTQSSRYLVKRTGEKVFLECVQDMDHENMFWYRQDPGLGLRLIYFSYDVKMKEKGDIPEGYSVSREKKERFSLILESASTNQTSMYLCASSLSGGQHEQYFGPGTRLTVT.